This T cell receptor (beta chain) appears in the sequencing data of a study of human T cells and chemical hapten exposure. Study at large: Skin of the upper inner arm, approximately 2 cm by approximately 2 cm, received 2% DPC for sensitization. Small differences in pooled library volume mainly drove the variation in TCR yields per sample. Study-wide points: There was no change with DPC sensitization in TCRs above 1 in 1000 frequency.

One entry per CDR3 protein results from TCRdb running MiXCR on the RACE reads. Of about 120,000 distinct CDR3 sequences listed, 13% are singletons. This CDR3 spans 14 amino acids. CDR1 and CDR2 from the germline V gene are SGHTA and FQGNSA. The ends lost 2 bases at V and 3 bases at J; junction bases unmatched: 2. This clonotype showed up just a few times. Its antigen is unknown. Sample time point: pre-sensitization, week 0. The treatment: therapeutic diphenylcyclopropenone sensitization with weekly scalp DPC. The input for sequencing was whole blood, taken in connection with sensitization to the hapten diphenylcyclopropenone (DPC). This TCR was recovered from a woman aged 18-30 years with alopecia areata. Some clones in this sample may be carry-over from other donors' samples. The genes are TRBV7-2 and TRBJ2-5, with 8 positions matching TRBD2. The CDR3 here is CASSLTLAEETQYF. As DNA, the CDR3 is TGTGCCAGCAGCTTAACACTAGCGGAAGAGACCCAGTACTTC.